This entry concerns a single TCR beta chain. The CDR3 contains 16 residues. V gave up 0 bases and J gave up 8 bases, with 16 bases separating them. CDR1 is LGHNA and CDR2 is YNFKEQ in the germline V gene. TCRdb's table, derived via immunoSEQ multiplex PCR, lists solely in-frame clones and lacks some. The table lists some 81,000 clones, roughly nine tenths of them singletons. The data derive from a study of technical replicates of blood from a few donors. Sequencing was carried out using T cells isolated from PBMCs. The V call is TRBV4-2, the J call TRBJ2-2; D might be TRBD1 (7 bases). The clonotype comes from a human donor in good health. CDR3 in amino acids: CASSQDRAGGLGELFF. The CDR3 coding sequence is TGTGCCAGCAGCCAAGATCGGGCAGGGGGGCTGGGGGAGCTGTTTTTT.